Listed below are T cell receptor beta chains from one sample, sequenced in a study of blood T cell repertoires in COVID-19. Data came from immunoSEQ multiplex PCR; TCRdb stores just in-frame clones and leaves some out. The profile shows more than 90,000 clones, around 84% of them singletons. Sequencing was done on a sample of peripheral blood. These receptors were obtained from a man older than 75 with acute or convalescent COVID-19. Both conserved end residues are part of each CDR3. A D gene is named only where the DNA matches it firmly. Only part of the rows carry a size: once, few, many, or a class if the clone is expanded.

clone_size cdr3_length d_call j_call v_call cdr3_nt cdr3_aa
. 14 . TRBJ2-5 TRBV19 TGTGCCAGTAGTATAGGAGGATTCCAAGAGACCCAGTACTTC CASSIGGFQETQYF
once 15 . TRBJ1-5 TRBV6-2/TRBV6-3 TGTGCCAGCAGCTTTCGACATAATAGCAATCAGCCCCAGCATTTT CASSFRHNSNQPQHF
many 14 . TRBJ1-5 TRBV5-4 TGTGCCAGCAGCTTGGCAGGGGATGGTCAGCCCCAGCATTTT CASSLAGDGQPQHF
. 14 TRBD1 TRBJ2-4 TRBV6-5 TGTGCCAGCACAGGACAGGGGTCCAAAAACATTCAGTACTTC CASTGQGSKNIQYF
once 15 TRBD2 TRBJ2-5 TRBV28 TGTGCCAGCAGCCCATTTACTAGCGGGAGAGAGACCCAGTACTTC CASSPFTSGRETQYF
. 16 TRBD1 TRBJ1-5 TRBV10-3 TGTGCCATCAGTGAGGGACAGGGAGGAGGAAATCAGCCCCAGCATTTT CAISEGQGGGNQPQHF
few 16 . TRBJ1-2 TRBV4-2 TGTGCCAGCAGCCAAGGTCAGGCAGGGTCTAACTATGGCTACACCTTC CASSQGQAGSNYGYTF
. 17 . TRBJ2-7 TRBV12-2 TGTGCAAGTCGCTTAGCGATTAGCGGGAGACGGGCCTACGAGCAGTACTTC CASRLAISGRRAYEQYF
few 13 TRBD1 TRBJ1-2 TRBV7-9 TGTGCCAGCAGCTTCCAGGGGGCAAATGGCTACACCTTC CASSFQGANGYTF
. 17 TRBD1 TRBJ1-2 TRBV7-2 TGTGCCAGCAGCTTAGACCCTGGACAGGGGGTGACCTATGGCTACACCTTC CASSLDPGQGVTYGYTF
. 16 TRBD2 TRBJ2-5 TRBV24-1 TGTGCCACCAGTGCCGACGGGAGGGGTCATCAAGAGACCCAGTACTTC CATSADGRGHQETQYF
. 18 TRBD2 TRBJ2-5 TRBV11-3 TGTGCCAGCAGCTTAACCGTCGGACTAGCGGGAGTTGGGGAGACCCAGTACTTC CASSLTVGLAGVGETQYF
once 12 . TRBJ2-7 TRBV14 TGTGCCAGCAGCCAAGCTTCCTACGAGCAGTACTTC CASSQASYEQYF
. 16 . TRBJ2-7 TRBV6-5 TGTGCCAGCAGTTACTCTGGTGGGAGAGGCTCCTACGAGCAGTACTTC CASSYSGGRGSYEQYF
. 13 . TRBJ2-1 TRBV19 TGTGCCAGTAGCCCCACCGTGGCAAAGGAGCAGTTCTTC CASSPTVAKEQFF
. 14 TRBD1 TRBJ1-1 TRBV6-2/TRBV6-3 TGTGCCAGCAGTCTCCGACAGGGGCTGACTGAAGCTTTCTTT CASSLRQGLTEAFF
. 16 . TRBJ2-7 TRBV7-6 TGTGCCAGCAGCTTAGGCTCCGTGACAGGTGAAGCCGAGCAGTACTTC CASSLGSVTGEAEQYF
. 16 . TRBJ2-2 TRBV6-1 TGTGCCAGCAGTGATCGGAGACCCCGGGACACCGGGGAGCTGTTTTTT CASSDRRPRDTGELFF
. 13 . TRBJ2-7 TRBV29-1 TGCAGCGTTGAAGGCCCCGGGGGTAGCGAGCAGTACTTC CSVEGPGGSEQYF
. 15 TRBD2 TRBJ2-1 TRBV23-1 TGCGCCTCGGGGAATTGGGCTAGCGGGATAGGTGAGCAGTTCTTC CASGNWASGIGEQFF
. 14 . TRBJ2-2 TRBV13 TGTGCCAGCAGCCCCGGAAGCGAGAGCGGGGAGCTGTTTTTT CASSPGSESGELFF
. 14 TRBD1 TRBJ1-1 TRBV6-5 TGTGCCAGCAATCCCGGGACAGGGTACACTGAAGCTTTCTTT CASNPGTGYTEAFF
. 16 TRBD2 TRBJ2-1 TRBV7-3 TGTGCCAGCAGCGTGACTAGCGGGAGGGGAAACAATGAGCAGTTCTTC CASSVTSGRGNNEQFF
once 16 TRBD2 TRBJ2-1 TRBV19 TGTGCCAGTAGTACAGGGACTAGCGGGAGGGCCAAAGAGCAGTTCTTC CASSTGTSGRAKEQFF
. 15 TRBD1 TRBJ1-6 TRBV30 TGTGCCTGGAACCCCGGGGGACAGGGGAATTCACCCCTCCACTTT CAWNPGGQGNSPLHF
. 15 . TRBJ2-1 TRBV9 TGTGCCAGCAGCGTAGATAAAGGGAGCTACAATGAGCAGTTCTTC CASSVDKGSYNEQFF
once 14 . TRBJ1-1 TRBV6-5 TGTGCCAGCAGTTGGACAGCCCGGACCACTGAAGCTTTCTTT CASSWTARTTEAFF
. 14 . TRBJ1-4 TRBV5-1 TGCGCCAGCAGCTTCGGGGTGGGGAATGAAAAACTGTTTTTT CASSFGVGNEKLFF
. 20 TRBD1 TRBJ1-5 TRBV15 TGTGCCACCAGCAGAGATTTGGGGGCAGGGGGGATTAGTAGCAATCAGCCCCAGCATTTT CATSRDLGAGGISSNQPQHF
. 14 . TRBJ1-5 TRBV19 TGTGCCAGTACCGACGACAGGTTCAATCAGCCCCAGCATTTT CASTDDRFNQPQHF
. 15 TRBD1 TRBJ1-1 TRBV5-4 TGTGCCAGCAGCTTGATGCAGGGGGTAATCACTGAAGCTTTCTTT CASSLMQGVITEAFF
. 15 . TRBJ2-7 TRBV28 TGTGCCAGCAGTTTATTTGGGGCCAAGGGTTACGAGCAGTACTTC CASSLFGAKGYEQYF
. 16 TRBD1 TRBJ2-7 TRBV29-1 TGCAGCGTTGACCGATACCAGGACAGGAACTCCTACGAGCAGTACTTC CSVDRYQDRNSYEQYF
few 16 . TRBJ1-3 TRBV6-5 TGTGCCAGCAGTTCGATTCAGGGTTCCCCTGGAAACACCATATATTTT CASSSIQGSPGNTIYF
. 14 . TRBJ2-7 TRBV5-1 TGCGCCAGCAGGCGTGGGCAGGGTAACTACGAGCAGTACTTC CASRRGQGNYEQYF
. 18 . TRBJ2-7 TRBV7-8 TGTGCCAGCAGCTCCCGCCGTACTGGTAGCGGTCTCTCCTACGAGCAGTACTTC CASSSRRTGSGLSYEQYF
few 14 TRBD1 TRBJ2-1 TRBV11-3 TGTGCCAGCAGCCTCGGACAGGCCTACAATGAGCAGTTCTTC CASSLGQAYNEQFF
few 14 . TRBJ1-4 TRBV7-9 TGTGCCAGCAGCTTAATTAGCCTTGATGAAAAACTGTTTTTT CASSLISLDEKLFF
. 16 TRBD1 TRBJ2-7 TRBV5-1 TGCGCCAGCAGGGAGAGGGCAGGGGGCCCCCCCTACGAGCAGTACTTC CASRERAGGPPYEQYF
. 14 . TRBJ2-7 TRBV6-2/TRBV6-3 TGTGCCAGCAGTTACTCAGGGACTCATTACGAGCAGTACTTC CASSYSGTHYEQYF
. 13 . TRBJ2-5 TRBV10-3 TGTGCCATCAGTGAGTCTCTCCAAGAGACCCAGTACTTC CAISESLQETQYF
. 14 . TRBJ1-4 TRBV28 TGTGCCAGCAGCCCTACAGGGAACGGTGAAAAACTGTTTTTT CASSPTGNGEKLFF
. 16 . TRBJ1-5 TRBV7-8 TGTGCCAGCAGCTTAGGTTTGGGCAGGGAGGGTCAGCCCCAGCATTTT CASSLGLGREGQPQHF
. 15 . TRBJ2-7 TRBV6-5 TGTGCCAGCAGAAGTCAGGGGGGCCCCCCCTACGAGCAGTACTTC CASRSQGGPPYEQYF
. 20 TRBD2 TRBJ2-2 TRBV4-2 TGTGCCAGCAGCCAAGTCCCGCGCGGGAGGGGTTTCTCGAACACCGGGGAGCTGTTTTTT CASSQVPRGRGFSNTGELFF
. 13 . TRBJ1-4 TRBV6-4 TGTGCCAGCAAAACAGGGAATCGAGGCAAACTGTTTTTT CASKTGNRGKLFF
. 14 TRBD1 TRBJ1-3 TRBV9 TGTGCCAGCAGCGCAGGGACAGTTGGAAACACCATATATTTT CASSAGTVGNTIYF
. 13 . TRBJ1-2 TRBV5-4 TGTGCCAGCAGCCAAACAACCAACTATGGCTACACCTTC CASSQTTNYGYTF
. 16 TRBD2 TRBJ2-1 TRBV5-6 TGTGCCAGCAGCGACCCGGGACTAGCGGGAATCTATGAGCAGTTCTTC CASSDPGLAGIYEQFF
. 15 . TRBJ1-5 TRBV6-2/TRBV6-3 TGTGCCAGCAGTTCGACGGAGTATAGCAATCAGCCCCAGCATTTT CASSSTEYSNQPQHF
once 16 . TRBJ1-5 TRBV19 TGTGCCAGTAGTATTAACCCCCCACGGAGTAATCAGCCCCAGCATTTT CASSINPPRSNQPQHF
. 18 TRBD2 TRBJ2-3 TRBV4-2 TGTGCCAGCAGCCAAGGGGGTGCTAGCGGGAATTGGGGAGATACGCAGTATTTT CASSQGGASGNWGDTQYF
. 13 . TRBJ1-2 TRBV27 TGTGCCAGCAGTCTTACAGAAAACTATGGCTACACCTTC CASSLTENYGYTF
. 14 TRBD1 TRBJ1-1 TRBV6-5 TGTGCCAGCTACCCCAGGGGGCTAAGAACTGAAGCTTTCTTT CASYPRGLRTEAFF
. 17 . TRBJ2-7 TRBV18 TGTGCCAGCTCACCTACGGTCCGGCGGCAGACCTACTACGAGCAGTACTTC CASSPTVRRQTYYEQYF
. 17 TRBD2 TRBJ2-3 TRBV5-1 TGCGCCAGCAGCGCCGGGACTAGCGGGAGTAGCGCAGATACGCAGTATTTT CASSAGTSGSSADTQYF
. 13 TRBD2 TRBJ2-5 TRBV10-3 TGTGCCATCACCGCCGCGGGGGGGGAGACCCAGTACTTC CAITAAGGETQYF